The source of this T cell receptor beta chain is a study of blood T cells in healthy people across ages. The trim removed 3 bases at V and 10 bases at J, leaving 8 bases unmatched. The CDR3 runs 13 residues. Per germline, CDR1 GTSNPN and CDR2 SVGIG (reference sequence). A second PCR of 7 to 11 cycles used a sample-barcoded 5' primer and a J-beta primer mix. TCRdb reanalysed the 5' RACE reads using MiXCR and keeps one entry per CDR3 protein. The table shows 1.5 million to 2 million distinct CDR3 sequences, with over 25% occurring only once. At least 6.5 million PBMCs were isolated per sample. Sequenced material: blood. The source is a woman aged 30 to 39 in good health. This chain joins TRBV30 and TRBJ2-1, with TRBD2 matching over 8 bases. CDR3 sequence: CAWRRGAPGEQFF. The CDR3 DNA reads as TGTGCCTGGAGGCGGGGGGCCCCCGGCGAGCAGTTCTTC.